This TCR beta chain came from a study of blood T cells in healthy people across ages. This CDR3 contains 17 residues. V was clipped by 5 bases and J by 3 bases; unmatched bases: 15. Per the germline V gene, CDR1 is SGHTA and CDR2 is FQGNSA. Combining a sample-barcoded 5' primer with a J-beta primer mix, a second PCR ran for about 7 to 11 cycles. TCRdb ran MiXCR on the 5' RACE reads and lists one entry per CDR3 protein. The sample yields about 570,000 distinct CDR3 sequences, about 27% seen once. The sample providers were healthy Caucasian people from Russia, aged roughly 6 to 90. Drawing of peripheral blood yielded about 9.6 milliliters from each donor. This clonotype was seen a handful of times. The same data also went into a second study, on T cells of mothers and their children. From that paper: At a rate of about 1.5 ug per 15 ul, cDNA synthesis received all of the extracted RNA. Slightly higher, non-significant overlap characterized related mother-child pairs relative to unrelated pairs.

The sequencing input was blood. V is TRBV7-2 and J is TRBJ2-5, with TRBD2 matching over 7 bases. This clonotype originated in a boy aged 2 to 10 in good health. CDR3 nucleotides: TGTGCCAGCAGCCCCGCGACCGGACTAGGGGTTAAAGAGACCCAGTACTTC. Its protein is CASSPATGLGVKETQYF. Looking up the rest from reference TRBV7-2 and TRBJ2-5 gives the full variable domain: GAGVSQSPSNKVTEKGKDVELRCDPISGHTALYWYRQSLGQGLEFLIYFQGNSAPDKSGLPSDRFSAERTGGSVSTLTIQRTQQEDSAVYLCASSPATGLGVKETQYFGPGTRLLVL.